This record covers a single T cell receptor beta chain. Its matching antigen is unknown. Looked up from germline, CDR1 is LNHDA and CDR2 is SQIVND (reference sequence). This CDR3 region has 15 residues. Trimming shortened V by 5 bases and J by 2 bases, and 13 bases separated the two germline ends. This entry comes from a study of cytomegalovirus exposure and HLA in healthy donors. Study summary: Tens of millions of unique TCRs, all from HLA-typed donors, were included in an early release of the data. Study-level results: Relative to the approximately 660-donor mean, N-insertions were reportedly fewer in an Asian-associated ancestry cluster in a later analysis.

60 Vbeta and 13 Jbeta primers were used in PCR. Sequencing was performed with immunoSEQ multiplex PCR; in TCRdb, only in-frame clones are kept and a portion is missing. The sample lists roughly 190,000 clones; approximately 84% were seen once. Sequenced input: PBMCs. The TCR comes from a woman aged 45-60 years in good health and CMV-seropositive. V gene TRBV19 combines with J gene TRBJ2-1; TRBD2 is a possible D gene (5 bases). The chain's CDR3 is CASSVDYLPYNEQFF. As DNA, the CDR3 is TGTGCCAGTAGTGTTGACTACCTCCCCTACAATGAGCAGTTCTTC. Based on the CDR3 plus reference TRBV19 and TRBJ2-1, the full variable domain is DGGITQSPKYLFRKEGQNVTLSCEQNLNHDAMYWYRQDPGQGLRLIYYSQIVNDFQKGDIAEGYSVSREKKESFPLTVTSAQKNPTAFYLCASSVDYLPYNEQFFGPGTRLTVL.